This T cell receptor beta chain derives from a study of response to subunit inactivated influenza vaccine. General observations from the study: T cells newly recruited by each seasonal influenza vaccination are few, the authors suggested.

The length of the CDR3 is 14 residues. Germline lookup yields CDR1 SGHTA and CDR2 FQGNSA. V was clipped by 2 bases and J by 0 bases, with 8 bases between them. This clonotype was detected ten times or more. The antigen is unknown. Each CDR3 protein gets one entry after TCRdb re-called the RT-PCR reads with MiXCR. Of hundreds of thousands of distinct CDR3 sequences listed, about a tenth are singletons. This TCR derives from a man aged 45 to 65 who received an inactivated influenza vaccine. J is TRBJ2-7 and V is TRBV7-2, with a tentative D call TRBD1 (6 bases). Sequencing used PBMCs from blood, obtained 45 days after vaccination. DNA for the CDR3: TGTGCCAGCAGCTTATACAGGGTCTCCTACGAGCAGTACTTC. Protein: CASSLYRVSYEQYF.